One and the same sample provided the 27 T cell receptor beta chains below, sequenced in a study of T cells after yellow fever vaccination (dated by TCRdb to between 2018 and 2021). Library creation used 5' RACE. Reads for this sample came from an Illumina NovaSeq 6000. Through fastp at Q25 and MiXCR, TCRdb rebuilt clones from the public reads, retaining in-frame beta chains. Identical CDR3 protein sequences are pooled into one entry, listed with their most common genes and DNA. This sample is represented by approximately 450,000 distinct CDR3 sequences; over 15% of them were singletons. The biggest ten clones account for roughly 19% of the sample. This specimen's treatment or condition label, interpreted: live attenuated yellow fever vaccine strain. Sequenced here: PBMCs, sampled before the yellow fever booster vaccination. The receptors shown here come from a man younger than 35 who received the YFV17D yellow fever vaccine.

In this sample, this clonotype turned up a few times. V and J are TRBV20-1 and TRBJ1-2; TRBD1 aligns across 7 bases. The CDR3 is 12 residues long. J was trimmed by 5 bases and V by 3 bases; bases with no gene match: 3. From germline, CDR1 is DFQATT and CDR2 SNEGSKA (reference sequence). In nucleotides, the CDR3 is TGCAGTGCTAGGGGGACAGTTTATGGCTACACCTTC. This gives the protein CSARGTVYGYTF.

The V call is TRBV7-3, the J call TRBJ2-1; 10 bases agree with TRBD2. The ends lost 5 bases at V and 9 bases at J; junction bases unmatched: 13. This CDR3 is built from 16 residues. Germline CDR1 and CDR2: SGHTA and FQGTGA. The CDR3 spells CASSTVAGGRRGEQFF. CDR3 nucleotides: TGTGCCAGCAGCACTGTAGCGGGGGGCCGACGCGGTGAGCAGTTCTTC.

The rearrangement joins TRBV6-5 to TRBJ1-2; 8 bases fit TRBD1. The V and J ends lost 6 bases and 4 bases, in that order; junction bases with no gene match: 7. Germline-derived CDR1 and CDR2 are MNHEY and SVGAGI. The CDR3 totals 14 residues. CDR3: CASRETGAFYGYTF. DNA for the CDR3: TGTGCCAGCAGAGAGACAGGGGCCTTCTATGGCTACACCTTC.

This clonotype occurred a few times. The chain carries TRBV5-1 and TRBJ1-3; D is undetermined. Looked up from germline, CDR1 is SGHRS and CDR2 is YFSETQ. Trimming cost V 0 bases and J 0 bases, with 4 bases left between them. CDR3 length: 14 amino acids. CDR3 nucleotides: TGCGCCAGCAGCTTGGACGGCTCTGGAAACACCATATATTTT. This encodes CASSLDGSGNTIYF.

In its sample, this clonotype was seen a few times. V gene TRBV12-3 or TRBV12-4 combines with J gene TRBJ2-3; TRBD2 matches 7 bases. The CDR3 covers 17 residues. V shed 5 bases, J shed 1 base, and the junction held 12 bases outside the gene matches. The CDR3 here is CASSPAGASGRTDTQYF. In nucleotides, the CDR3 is TGTGCCAGCAGTCCGGCCGGGGCTAGCGGTCGCACAGATACGCAGTATTTT.

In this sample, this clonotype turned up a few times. The CDR3 DNA follows: TGTGCCAGCAGCTTCGGCGGGGCAGGGGCCAAAAACATTCAGTACTTC. Protein sequence: CASSFGGAGAKNIQYF. The chain couples TRBV7-8 to TRBJ2-4; maybe TRBD2 (6 bases). V was pared by 3 bases and J by 1 base, with 13 bases between. This CDR3 is 16 amino acids long. Germline V gene sequence: CDR1 SGHVS, CDR2 FQNEAQ.

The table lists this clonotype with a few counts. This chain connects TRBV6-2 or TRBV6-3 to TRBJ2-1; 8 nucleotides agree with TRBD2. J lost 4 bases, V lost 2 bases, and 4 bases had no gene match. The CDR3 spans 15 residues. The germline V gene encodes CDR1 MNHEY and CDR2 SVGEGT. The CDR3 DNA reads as TGTGCCAGCAGTTACGGCGGCGGGGGGTACAATGAGCAGTTCTTC. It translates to CASSYGGGGYNEQFF.

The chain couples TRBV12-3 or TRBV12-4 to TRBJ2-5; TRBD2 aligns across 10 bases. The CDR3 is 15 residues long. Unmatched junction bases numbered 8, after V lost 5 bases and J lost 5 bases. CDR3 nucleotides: TGTGCCAGCAGTCCTCTAGCGGGGGCGTGGGAGACCCAGTACTTC. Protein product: CASSPLAGAWETQYF.

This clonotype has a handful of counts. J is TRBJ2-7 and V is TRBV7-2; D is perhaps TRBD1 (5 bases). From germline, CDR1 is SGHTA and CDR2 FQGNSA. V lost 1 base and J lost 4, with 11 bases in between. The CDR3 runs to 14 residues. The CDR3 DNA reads TGTGCCAGCAGCTTAGACAAGGGGCTATACGAGCAGTACTTC. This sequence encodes CASSLDKGLYEQYF.

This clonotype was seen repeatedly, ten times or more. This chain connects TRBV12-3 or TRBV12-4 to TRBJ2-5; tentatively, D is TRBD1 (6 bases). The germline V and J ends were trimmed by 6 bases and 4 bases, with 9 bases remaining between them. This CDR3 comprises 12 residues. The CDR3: CASSPGAETQYF. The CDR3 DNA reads TGTGCCAGCAGCCCAGGGGCAGAGACCCAGTACTTC.

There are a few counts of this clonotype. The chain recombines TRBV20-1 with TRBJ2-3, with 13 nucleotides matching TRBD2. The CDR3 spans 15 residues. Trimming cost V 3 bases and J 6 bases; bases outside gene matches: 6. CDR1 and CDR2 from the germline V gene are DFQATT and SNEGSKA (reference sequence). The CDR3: CSARTSGGLGDTQYF. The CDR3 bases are TGCAGTGCTAGGACTAGCGGGGGGTTGGGGGATACGCAGTATTTT.

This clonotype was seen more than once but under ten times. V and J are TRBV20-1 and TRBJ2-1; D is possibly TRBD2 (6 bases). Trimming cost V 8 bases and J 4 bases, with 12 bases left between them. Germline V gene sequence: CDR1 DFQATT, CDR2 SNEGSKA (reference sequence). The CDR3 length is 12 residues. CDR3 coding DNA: TGCAGTTCCGCTAGCGAGTACAATGAGCAGTTCTTC. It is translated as CSSASEYNEQFF.

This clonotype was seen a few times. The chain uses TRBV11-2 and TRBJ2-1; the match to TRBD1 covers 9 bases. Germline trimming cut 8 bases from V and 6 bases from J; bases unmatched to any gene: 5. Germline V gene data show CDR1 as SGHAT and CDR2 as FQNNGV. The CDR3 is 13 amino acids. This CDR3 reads CASLGDRVNEQFF. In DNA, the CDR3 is TGTGCCAGCTTGGGGGACAGGGTCAATGAGCAGTTCTTC.

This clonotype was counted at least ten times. The CDR3 sequence: CASSLEGSSYEQYF. The CDR3, as DNA: TGTGCCAGCAGTTTGGAGGGGAGCTCCTACGAGCAGTACTTC. J is TRBJ2-7 and V is TRBV12-3 or TRBV12-4, with D possibly being TRBD2 (6 bases). The CDR3 is 14 residues long. Trimming removed 3 bases from V and 0 bases from J, with 9 bases in between.

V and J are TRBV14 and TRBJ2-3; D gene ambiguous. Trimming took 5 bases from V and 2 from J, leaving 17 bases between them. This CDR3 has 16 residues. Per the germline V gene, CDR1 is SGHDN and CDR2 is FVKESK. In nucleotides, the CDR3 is TGTGCCAGCAGCTCAAACCGGGCTCAGACCACAGATACGCAGTATTTT. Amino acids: CASSSNRAQTTDTQYF.

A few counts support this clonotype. Written as DNA, the CDR3 is TGTGCCAGCAGGTCGGCAGACAGGGATACGCAGTATTTT. Amino acid sequence: CASRSADRDTQYF. The gene calls are TRBV6-2 or TRBV6-3 and TRBJ2-3; D perhaps matches TRBD1 (6 bases). The CDR3 runs to 13 residues. Germline-derived CDR1 and CDR2 are MNHEY and SVGEGT. Trimming removed 6 bases from V and 6 bases from J, with 13 bases in between.

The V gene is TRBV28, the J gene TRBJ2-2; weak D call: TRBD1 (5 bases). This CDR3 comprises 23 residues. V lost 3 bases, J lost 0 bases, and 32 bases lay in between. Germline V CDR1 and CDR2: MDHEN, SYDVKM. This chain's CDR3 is CASSFYTYRLRTTFRPNTGELFF. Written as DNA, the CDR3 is TGTGCCAGCAGTTTTTACACATATCGTCTCCGGACAACCTTTAGACCGAACACCGGGGAGCTGTTTTTT.

The CDR3 bases are TGTGCCAGCAGCCCTAAGTTTCCTGAAGCTTTCTTT. Amino acid sequence: CASSPKFPEAFF. The genes are TRBV12-3 or TRBV12-4 and TRBJ1-1; no clear D gene. The CDR3 runs to 12 residues. Trimming removed 6 bases at V and 6 bases at J, with 11 bases between.

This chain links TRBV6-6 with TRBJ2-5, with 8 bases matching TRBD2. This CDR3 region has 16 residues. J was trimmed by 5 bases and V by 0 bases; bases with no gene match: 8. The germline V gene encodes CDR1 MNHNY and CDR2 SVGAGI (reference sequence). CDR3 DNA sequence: TGTGCCAGCAGTTACTCGATTAGCGGGGCGTGGGAGACCCAGTACTTC. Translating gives CASSYSISGAWETQYF.

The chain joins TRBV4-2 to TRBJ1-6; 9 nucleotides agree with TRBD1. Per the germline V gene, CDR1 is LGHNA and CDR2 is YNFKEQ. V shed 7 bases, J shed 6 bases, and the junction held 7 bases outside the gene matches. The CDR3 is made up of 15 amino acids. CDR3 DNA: TGTGCCAGCAACAAACCGGGACAGGGTAATTCACCCCTCCACTTT. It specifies CASNKPGQGNSPLHF.

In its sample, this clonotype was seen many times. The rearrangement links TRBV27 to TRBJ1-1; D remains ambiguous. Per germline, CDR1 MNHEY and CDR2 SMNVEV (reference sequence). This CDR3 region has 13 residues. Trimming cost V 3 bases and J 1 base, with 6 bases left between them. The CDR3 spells CASSFAENTEAFF. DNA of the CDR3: TGTGCCAGCAGTTTTGCGGAGAACACTGAAGCTTTCTTT.

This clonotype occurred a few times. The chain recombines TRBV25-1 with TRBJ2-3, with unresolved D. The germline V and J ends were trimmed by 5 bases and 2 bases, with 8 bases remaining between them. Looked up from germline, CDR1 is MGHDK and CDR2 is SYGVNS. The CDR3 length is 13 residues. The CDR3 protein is CASSYGPTDTQYF. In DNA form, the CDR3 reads TGTGCCAGCAGTTACGGCCCCACAGATACGCAGTATTTT. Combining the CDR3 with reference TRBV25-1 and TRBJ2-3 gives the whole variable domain EADIYQTPRYLVIGTGKKITLECSQTMGHDKMYWYQQDPGMELHLIHYSYGVNSTEKGDLSSESTVSRIRTEHFPLTLESARPSHTSQYLCASSYGPTDTQYFGPGTRLTVL.

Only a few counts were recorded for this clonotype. CDR3 in amino acids: CASSKLAGGPRTSYNEQFF. CDR3 nucleotides: TGTGCCAGCAGCAAACTAGCGGGGGGGCCGAGGACTTCCTACAATGAGCAGTTCTTC. V gene TRBV11-2 combines with J gene TRBJ2-1, with 13 nucleotides matching TRBD2. Trimming took 5 bases from V and 1 from J; bases not matched to a gene: 11. Per the germline V gene, CDR1 is SGHAT and CDR2 is FQNNGV. This CDR3 is 19 amino acids long.

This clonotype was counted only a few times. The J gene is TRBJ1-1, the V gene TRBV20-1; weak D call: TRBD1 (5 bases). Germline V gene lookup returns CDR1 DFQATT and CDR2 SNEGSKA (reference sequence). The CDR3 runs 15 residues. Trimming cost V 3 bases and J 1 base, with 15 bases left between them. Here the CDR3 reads CSASRMGPRNTEAFF. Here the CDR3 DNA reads TGCAGTGCTAGTAGAATGGGGCCGAGGAACACTGAAGCTTTCTTT.

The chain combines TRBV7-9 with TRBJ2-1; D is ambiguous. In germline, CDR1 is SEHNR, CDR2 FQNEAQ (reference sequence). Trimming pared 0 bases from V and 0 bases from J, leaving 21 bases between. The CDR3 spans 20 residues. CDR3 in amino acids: CASSLASGRKEPPSYNEQFF. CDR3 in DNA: TGTGCCAGCAGCTTAGCCTCCGGCAGAAAGGAGCCTCCCTCCTACAATGAGCAGTTCTTC.

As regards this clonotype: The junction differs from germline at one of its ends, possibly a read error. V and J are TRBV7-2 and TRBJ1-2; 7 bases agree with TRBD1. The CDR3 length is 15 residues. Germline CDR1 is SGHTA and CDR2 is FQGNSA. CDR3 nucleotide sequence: TGTGCCAGCCGCTTGAGGGACAGTATTAACTATGGCTACACCTTC. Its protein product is CASRLRDSINYGYTF.

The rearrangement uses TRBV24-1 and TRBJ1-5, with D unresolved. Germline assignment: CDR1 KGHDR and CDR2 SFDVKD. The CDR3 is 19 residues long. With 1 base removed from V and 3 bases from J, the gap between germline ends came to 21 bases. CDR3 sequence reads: CATSDLRTSITRPNQPQHF. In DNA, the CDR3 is TGTGCCACCAGTGATTTAAGGACCTCAATTACTCGGCCCAATCAGCCCCAGCATTTT.